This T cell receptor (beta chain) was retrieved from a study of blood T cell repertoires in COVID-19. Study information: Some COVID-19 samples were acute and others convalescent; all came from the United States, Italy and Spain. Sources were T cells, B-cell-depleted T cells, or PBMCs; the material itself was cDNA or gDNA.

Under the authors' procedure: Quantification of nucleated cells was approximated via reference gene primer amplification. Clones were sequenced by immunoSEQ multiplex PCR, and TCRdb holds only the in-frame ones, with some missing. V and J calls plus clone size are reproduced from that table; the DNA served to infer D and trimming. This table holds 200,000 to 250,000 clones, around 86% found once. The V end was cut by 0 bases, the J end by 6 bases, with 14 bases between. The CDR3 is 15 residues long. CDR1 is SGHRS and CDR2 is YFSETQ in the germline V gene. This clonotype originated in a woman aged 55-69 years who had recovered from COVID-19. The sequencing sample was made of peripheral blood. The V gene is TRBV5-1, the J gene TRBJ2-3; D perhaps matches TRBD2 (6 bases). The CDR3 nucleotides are TGCGCCAGCAGCTTGGAGGTCGGGGGTCTGGATACGCAGTATTTT. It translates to CASSLEVGGLDTQYF.